Here is one T cell receptor beta chain with its context. Sequencing used immunoSEQ multiplex PCR; TCRdb keeps in-frame clones, though not all of them. This sample has roughly 230,000 clones, with about 86% found just once. The sample belongs to a study of blood T cell repertoires in COVID-19. Recovered participants had two consecutive negative NP/OP PCR tests, healthcare professional clearance, or symptom resolution. Germline assignment: CDR1 LGHNT and CDR2 FRNRAP. CDR3 length equals 14 residues. V gave up 5 bases and J gave up 7 bases; unmatched junction bases: 5. The TCR originated in a man between 50 and 59 years old who had recovered from COVID-19. The sequencing input was PBMCs or T cells enriched from blood (not recorded which). The V gene is TRBV12-5, the J gene TRBJ2-1, with 10 positions matching TRBD1. The DNA of the CDR3 is TGTGCTAGTGGTACGGGGACAGGGGAAAATGAGCAGTTCTTC. This codes for CASGTGTGENEQFF.